This TCR beta chain was recorded in a study of blood T cell repertoires in COVID-19. The V and J ends lost 1 base and 9 bases, in that order; junction bases with no gene match: 5. Looked up from germline, CDR1 is LGHNA and CDR2 is YNFKEQ. CDR3 length: 14 amino acids. Cohort assignment relied on participant-reported clinical history. Study processing details: Reference gene primer amplification yielded estimated nucleated cell counts. This table comes from immunoSEQ multiplex PCR, and its TCRdb copy is limited to in-frame clones, with some not included. The DNA gave D and trimming, while V, J and clone size come from that table. Here the sample spans fewer than 250,000 clones, 70% to 90% being singletons.

V gene TRBV4-2 combines with J gene TRBJ2-1; 8 bases are a match to TRBD2. Sequenced: PBMCs or T cells enriched from blood (not recorded which). This clonotype was obtained from a man between 45 and 60 years old who had been exposed to COVID-19. The CDR3 region has the DNA TGTGCCAGCAGCCAAGTTGGCGGGAGGAGTGAGCAGTTCTTC. This codes for CASSQVGGRSEQFF.